Listed below are T cell receptor beta chains from one sample, sequenced in a study of graft-versus-host responses after intestinal transplantation. Assay used: immunoSEQ multiplex PCR; TCRdb lists only in-frame clones, some missing. The table has about 80,000 clones, roughly 91% seen once. Their specific antigens are unknown. Sample: unstimulated CD4+ T cells sorted from spleen or lymph node cells, taken before intestinal transplant. Receptors originate from a human donor who received an intestinal transplant. The CDR3 runs from the conserved cysteine through the conserved F or W. Each record gives: J gene, CDR3 length, clone size, V gene, D gene, CDR3 DNA, CDR3 protein. The D gene is left open where the match is weak. Expanded clones get a size class; other rows say once, few or many, or leave the size out.

TRBJ2-3,13,-,TRBV9,-,TGTGCCAGCAGCAACAGGGAGAAGGATACGCAGTATTTT,CASSNREKDTQYF
TRBJ1-4,15,-,TRBV5-1,-,TGCGCCAGCAGCATATGGGGGGAGATGGATGAAAAACTGTTTTTT,CASSIWGEMDEKLFF
TRBJ1-4,16,-,TRBV5-5,TRBD1,TGTGCCAGCAGCCTCAGGGGACAGGGAGGGGGTGAAAAACTGTTTTTT,CASSLRGQGGGEKLFF
TRBJ2-2,14,once,TRBV30,-,TGTGCCTGGAGAGCGACAGCGAACACCGGGGAGCTGTTTTTT,CAWRATANTGELFF
TRBJ2-2,11,-,TRBV7-8,-,TGTGCCAGCAGAGGAGCCGGGGAGCTGTTTTTT,CASRGAGELFF
TRBJ1-5,13,-,TRBV19,-,TGTGCCAGTAGTATCCAGTACAATCAGCCCCAGCATTTT,CASSIQYNQPQHF
TRBJ2-3,10,-,TRBV20-1,TRBD2,TGCAGTGCTGGGACTAGCGGGAAGTATTTT,CSAGTSGKYF
TRBJ2-7,15,once,TRBV27,TRBD2,TGTGCCAGCAGTTTATCCGCGGGGGGGCCTTGGGAGCAGTACTTC,CASSLSAGGPWEQYF
TRBJ2-1,17,-,TRBV25-1,TRBD2,TGTGCCAGCAGTGATACCCTAGCGGGACTGGCCTACAATGAGCAGTTCTTC,CASSDTLAGLAYNEQFF
TRBJ2-7,15,-,TRBV7-2,TRBD1,TGTGCCAGCAGCGCAATTAGAGGACAGGGGTACGAGCAGTACTTC,CASSAIRGQGYEQYF
TRBJ1-2,14,-,TRBV6-5,-,TGTGCCAGCAGCCCCCTAGGCCCCAGCTATGGCTACACCTTC,CASSPLGPSYGYTF
TRBJ2-1,18,-,TRBV4-2,TRBD2,TGTGCCAGCAGCCAAGATCCCGCGGCGGGGGGGGCCTACAATGAGCAGTTCTTC,CASSQDPAAGGAYNEQFF
TRBJ2-1,12,-,TRBV2,TRBD2,TGTGCCAGCAGTGAGGGTGGGGGACTAGCGTTCTTC,CASSEGGGLAFF
TRBJ2-7,14,-,TRBV6-4,TRBD1,TGTGCCAGCAGTGAGGGGACAGGGGGCTACGAGCAGTACTTC,CASSEGTGGYEQYF
TRBJ1-2,12,-,TRBV28,-,TGTGCCAGCAGTTCCCCAGGGGATGGCTACACCTTC,CASSSPGDGYTF
TRBJ1-3,16,-,TRBV5-1,TRBD1,TGCGCCAGCAGCTGGGGACAGGGCGGCTCTGGAAACACCATATATTTT,CASSWGQGGSGNTIYF
TRBJ1-1,16,-,TRBV29-1,-,TGCAGCGTTCCCAGGGCCTCTTCTCATATGAACACTGAAGCTTTCTTT,CSVPRASSHMNTEAFF